These T cell receptor beta chains were read from a single sample in a study of blood T cell repertoires in COVID-19. Generated by immunoSEQ multiplex PCR, the TCRdb table keeps only in-frame clones and is missing some. The repertoire has under 200,000 clones, roughly 84% of them found once; the top ten carry 12% to 15%. The source material was peripheral blood. These receptors were collected from a man between 18 and 35 years old with active or convalescent COVID-19. Each CDR3 is given without its conserved first and last residue.

V,length,J,CDR3
TRBV3-1/TRBV3-2,14,TRBJ1-4,ASSQDFTGPNEKLF
TRBV5-1,13,TRBJ1-6,ASSLDGRRDSPLH
TRBV11-1,11,TRBJ1-1,AIRDRPNTEAF
TRBV28,13,TRBJ2-1,ASTPAQTGANEQF
TRBV24-1,14,TRBJ2-1,ATSGLAGGSYNEQF
TRBV7-9,13,TRBJ1-1,ASSLALGVNTEAF
TRBV6-5,13,TRBJ1-2,ASRADRVTYYGYT
TRBV10-1,11,TRBJ1-1,ASSVGAYAEAF
TRBV7-6,12,TRBJ2-3,ASSLALSGDTQY
TRBV12-5,14,TRBJ1-2,ASGLVRLDRGFGYT
TRBV7-6,14,TRBJ2-7,ASSLGAGRGSYEQY
TRBV15,14,TRBJ1-3,ATSRSGTGVGNTIY
TRBV6-6,10,TRBJ1-2,ASTEGVFGYT
TRBV20-1,9,TRBJ1-1,SASASAEAF
TRBV6-6,12,TRBJ1-5,ASSYGQFNQPQH
TRBV6-5,13,TRBJ1-1,ASSYRRTGDSEAF
TRBV7-2,13,TRBJ2-2,ASSTSGTNTGELF
TRBV4-1,12,TRBJ1-2,ASSQDQRGYGYT
TRBV6-4,11,TRBJ2-3,ASSDAVEDTQY
TRBV28,14,TRBJ2-4,ASSFGLAGSKNIQY
TRBV7-9,11,TRBJ2-5,ASSFHSQETQY
TRBV13,15,TRBJ1-4,ASSLKVMDRGYEKLF
TRBV2,17,TRBJ2-3,ASSEIEMVAARSTDTQY
TRBV5-1,11,TRBJ2-1,ASSWEGLAEQF
TRBV28,11,TRBJ2-7,ASSLTSGSEQY
TRBV15,14,TRBJ2-3,ATCGGRGGHTDTQY
TRBV7-2,14,TRBJ2-3,ASSSIGQASTDTQY
TRBV19,15,TRBJ1-5,ASSPDRGDYSNQPQH
TRBV25-1,10,TRBJ1-5,ASREPQQPQH
TRBV25-1,11,TRBJ1-1,ASSETSNTEAF
TRBV10-2,13,TRBJ1-6,ASSEAGGRNSPLH
TRBV19,13,TRBJ2-7,ASSPSTGVSYEQY
TRBV10-3,11,TRBJ1-2,AITDRVFDGYT
TRBV11-2,12,TRBJ1-1,ASSSDRGNTEAF
TRBV3-1/TRBV3-2,11,TRBJ2-7,ASTRGGTYEQY
TRBV11-2,12,TRBJ2-5,ASSLGTGLKTQY
TRBV10-3,14,TRBJ2-2,AISESPSGNTGELF
TRBV10-1,12,TRBJ1-1,ASSASGFFTEAF
TRBV2,13,TRBJ2-3,ASSGISTGSDTQY
TRBV6-5,13,TRBJ2-7,ASSQQTGVSYEQY
TRBV2,13,TRBJ1-3,ASSLLGTSGNTIY
TRBV20-1,12,TRBJ2-7,SASRPQGFYEQY
TRBV6-6,13,TRBJ2-7,ASSYSVTFSYEQY
TRBV7-2,14,TRBJ2-1,ASSNTGTRLSYEQF
TRBV6-4,15,TRBJ2-1,ASSLKPGLAVNNEQF
TRBV4-3,17,TRBJ2-3,ASSQDVLAGVLSTDTQY